These T cell receptor beta chains were read from a single sample in a study of T cell responses to AZD1222 COVID-19 vaccine. Profiled with immunoSEQ multiplex PCR; TCRdb holds only in-frame clones, not every one. The sample contains some 120,000 clones, roughly 87% of which appear only once. Material: peripheral blood, obtained on day 0 of AZD1222 vaccination. The receptors here all came from an adult in good health. CDR3s include the opening cysteine and the closing phenylalanine or tryptophan. The D gene is left open where the match is weak. Where a row states a size, it is once, few, many or the class of an expanded clone; other rows omit it.

abundance: NA
v_gene: TRBV2
j_gene: TRBJ1-1
d_gene: NA
CDR3nt: TGTGCCAGCAGTATCAGGGTAAACACTGAAGCTTTCTTT
CDR3aa: CASSIRVNTEAFF

abundance: NA
v_gene: TRBV7-2
j_gene: TRBJ1-5
d_gene: TRBD1
CDR3nt: TGTGCCAGCAGCTTAGACCGGGACAGGGCTGGTCAGCCCCAGCATTTT
CDR3aa: CASSLDRDRAGQPQHF

abundance: NA
v_gene: TRBV6-5
j_gene: TRBJ2-2
d_gene: NA
CDR3nt: TGTGCCAGCAGTTACTCTGGCGGGACGGACACCGGGGAGCTGTTTTTT
CDR3aa: CASSYSGGTDTGELFF

abundance: NA
v_gene: TRBV6-5
j_gene: TRBJ2-1
d_gene: NA
CDR3nt: TGTGCCAGCATTAAAGGGGCGTCAATCAATGAGCAGTTCTTC
CDR3aa: CASIKGASINEQFF

abundance: NA
v_gene: TRBV7-9
j_gene: TRBJ2-3
d_gene: TRBD1
CDR3nt: TGTGCCAGCAGACACGGACAGGGGAGCACAGATACGCAGTATTTT
CDR3aa: CASRHGQGSTDTQYF

abundance: NA
v_gene: TRBV11-3
j_gene: TRBJ2-1
d_gene: TRBD2
CDR3nt: TGTGCCAGCAGCTTAGAGGGGCTAGCGGGGAGGGATGAGCAGTTCTTC
CDR3aa: CASSLEGLAGRDEQFF

abundance: NA
v_gene: TRBV7-7
j_gene: TRBJ2-5
d_gene: NA
CDR3nt: TGTGCTAGCAGCTTATTCGGGTTTCAAGAGACCCAGTACTTC
CDR3aa: CASSLFGFQETQYF

abundance: NA
v_gene: TRBV28
j_gene: TRBJ1-2
d_gene: NA
CDR3nt: TGTGCCAGCAGTCACACCCGCCTTAGGGGCGGCTATGGCTACACCTTC
CDR3aa: CASSHTRLRGGYGYTF

abundance: NA
v_gene: TRBV3-1/TRBV3-2
j_gene: TRBJ2-3
d_gene: NA
CDR3nt: TGTGCCAGCAGCCAAGAGCTCCAGCGCTTCACAGATACGCAGTATTTT
CDR3aa: CASSQELQRFTDTQYF

abundance: NA
v_gene: TRBV19
j_gene: TRBJ1-5
d_gene: TRBD1
CDR3nt: TGTGCCAGTAGTATACTCCTGACAGGGGGAGGCAATCAGCCCCAGCATTTT
CDR3aa: CASSILLTGGGNQPQHF

abundance: NA
v_gene: TRBV30
j_gene: TRBJ1-1
d_gene: TRBD1
CDR3nt: TGTGCCTGGATCACAGGGGGCGGGGTGGCTTTCTTT
CDR3aa: CAWITGGGVAFF

abundance: NA
v_gene: TRBV7-9
j_gene: TRBJ1-1
d_gene: NA
CDR3nt: TGTGCCAGCAGCTTAAACGGCAGGATGAACACTGAAGCTTTCTTT
CDR3aa: CASSLNGRMNTEAFF

abundance: NA
v_gene: TRBV2
j_gene: TRBJ2-7
d_gene: NA
CDR3nt: TGTGCCAGCAGTGAAGCGCTTCCGGCAGGTAACTCCTACGAGCAGTACTTC
CDR3aa: CASSEALPAGNSYEQYF

abundance: once
v_gene: TRBV11-3
j_gene: TRBJ1-1
d_gene: NA
CDR3nt: TGTGCCAGCAGCTTAACGGGGCAGCCAGAAGCTTTCTTT
CDR3aa: CASSLTGQPEAFF

abundance: NA
v_gene: TRBV29-1
j_gene: TRBJ2-5
d_gene: NA
CDR3nt: TGCAGCGTTGAAAGGCGCCTAGCTGTGGAGACCCAGTACTTC
CDR3aa: CSVERRLAVETQYF

abundance: NA
v_gene: TRBV19
j_gene: TRBJ1-1
d_gene: NA
CDR3nt: TGTGCCAGTAGTCCCCCAGGGGCTTGGATGAACACTGAAGCTTTCTTT
CDR3aa: CASSPPGAWMNTEAFF

abundance: NA
v_gene: TRBV29-1
j_gene: TRBJ1-2
d_gene: NA
CDR3nt: TGCAGCCCCCCTTCAGGCACCTTC
CDR3aa: CSPPSGTF

abundance: NA
v_gene: TRBV20-1
j_gene: TRBJ1-1
d_gene: TRBD1
CDR3nt: TGCAGTGGGGGACAGGGAACTGAAGCTTTCTTT
CDR3aa: CSGGQGTEAFF

abundance: NA
v_gene: TRBV18
j_gene: TRBJ2-1
d_gene: TRBD2
CDR3nt: TGTGCCAGCTCACGCGCGGGGGGAGTTGGACTCTTC
CDR3aa: CASSRAGGVGLF

abundance: NA
v_gene: TRBV10-3
j_gene: TRBJ1-1
d_gene: NA
CDR3nt: TGTGCCATCAGTGGCGCGGAGAACACTGAAGCTTTCTTT
CDR3aa: CAISGAENTEAFF

abundance: NA
v_gene: TRBV6-5
j_gene: TRBJ2-7
d_gene: TRBD1
CDR3nt: TGTGCCAGCACCCCAAGGGGGACAGACGAGCAGTACTTC
CDR3aa: CASTPRGTDEQYF

abundance: once
v_gene: TRBV6-5
j_gene: TRBJ1-5
d_gene: TRBD1
CDR3nt: TGTGCCAGCTCGGACAGGGGGCCTAGCAATCAGCCCCAGCATTTT
CDR3aa: CASSDRGPSNQPQHF

abundance: NA
v_gene: TRBV20-1
j_gene: TRBJ1-3
d_gene: NA
CDR3nt: TGCAGTGCTAGTGGGGGTGCCATTCGGTCTGGAAACACCATATATTTT
CDR3aa: CSASGGAIRSGNTIYF

abundance: NA
v_gene: TRBV2
j_gene: TRBJ1-1
d_gene: TRBD1
CDR3nt: TGTGCCAGGGGGACAGGGTTCAAGGGGACTGAAGCTTTCTTT
CDR3aa: CARGTGFKGTEAFF

abundance: NA
v_gene: TRBV7-9
j_gene: TRBJ2-7
d_gene: NA
CDR3nt: TGTGCCAGCAGTCCAGACGGGGGAATCTACGAGCAGTACTTC
CDR3aa: CASSPDGGIYEQYF

abundance: NA
v_gene: TRBV28
j_gene: TRBJ2-7
d_gene: TRBD2
CDR3nt: TGTGCCAGCAGTTCACGGGGGGGAGGGTTGGAGCAGTACTTC
CDR3aa: CASSSRGGGLEQYF

abundance: NA
v_gene: TRBV6-5
j_gene: TRBJ2-1
d_gene: NA
CDR3nt: TGTGCCAGCAGTAGCACCCAGGGGTCCTACAATGAGCAGTTCTTC
CDR3aa: CASSSTQGSYNEQFF

abundance: NA
v_gene: TRBV2
j_gene: TRBJ2-3
d_gene: NA
CDR3nt: TGTGCCAGCAGTAGCCAGGGAGGCACAGATACGCAGTATTTT
CDR3aa: CASSSQGGTDTQYF

abundance: NA
v_gene: TRBV13
j_gene: TRBJ2-7
d_gene: NA
CDR3nt: TGTGCCAGCAGGCGAAGACTTGCGGACGAGCAGTACTTC
CDR3aa: CASRRRLADEQYF

abundance: NA
v_gene: TRBV11-3
j_gene: TRBJ2-3
d_gene: NA
CDR3nt: TGTGCCAGCAGCTTAGATGCTCCAGGGGGGGCGCAGAGGACAGATACGCAGTATTTT
CDR3aa: CASSLDAPGGAQRTDTQYF

abundance: once
v_gene: TRBV19
j_gene: TRBJ2-3
d_gene: NA
CDR3nt: TGTGCCAGCCGTCCAGGGCAGGCCACAGATACGCAGTATTTT
CDR3aa: CASRPGQATDTQYF

abundance: NA
v_gene: TRBV30
j_gene: TRBJ2-7
d_gene: TRBD1
CDR3nt: TGTGCCTGGAGTGCAGGGGGTTACGAGCAGTACTTC
CDR3aa: CAWSAGGYEQYF

abundance: NA
v_gene: TRBV6-5
j_gene: TRBJ2-7
d_gene: NA
CDR3nt: TGTGCCAGCAACCTAGGCCCATACGGGGAGCAGTACTTC
CDR3aa: CASNLGPYGEQYF